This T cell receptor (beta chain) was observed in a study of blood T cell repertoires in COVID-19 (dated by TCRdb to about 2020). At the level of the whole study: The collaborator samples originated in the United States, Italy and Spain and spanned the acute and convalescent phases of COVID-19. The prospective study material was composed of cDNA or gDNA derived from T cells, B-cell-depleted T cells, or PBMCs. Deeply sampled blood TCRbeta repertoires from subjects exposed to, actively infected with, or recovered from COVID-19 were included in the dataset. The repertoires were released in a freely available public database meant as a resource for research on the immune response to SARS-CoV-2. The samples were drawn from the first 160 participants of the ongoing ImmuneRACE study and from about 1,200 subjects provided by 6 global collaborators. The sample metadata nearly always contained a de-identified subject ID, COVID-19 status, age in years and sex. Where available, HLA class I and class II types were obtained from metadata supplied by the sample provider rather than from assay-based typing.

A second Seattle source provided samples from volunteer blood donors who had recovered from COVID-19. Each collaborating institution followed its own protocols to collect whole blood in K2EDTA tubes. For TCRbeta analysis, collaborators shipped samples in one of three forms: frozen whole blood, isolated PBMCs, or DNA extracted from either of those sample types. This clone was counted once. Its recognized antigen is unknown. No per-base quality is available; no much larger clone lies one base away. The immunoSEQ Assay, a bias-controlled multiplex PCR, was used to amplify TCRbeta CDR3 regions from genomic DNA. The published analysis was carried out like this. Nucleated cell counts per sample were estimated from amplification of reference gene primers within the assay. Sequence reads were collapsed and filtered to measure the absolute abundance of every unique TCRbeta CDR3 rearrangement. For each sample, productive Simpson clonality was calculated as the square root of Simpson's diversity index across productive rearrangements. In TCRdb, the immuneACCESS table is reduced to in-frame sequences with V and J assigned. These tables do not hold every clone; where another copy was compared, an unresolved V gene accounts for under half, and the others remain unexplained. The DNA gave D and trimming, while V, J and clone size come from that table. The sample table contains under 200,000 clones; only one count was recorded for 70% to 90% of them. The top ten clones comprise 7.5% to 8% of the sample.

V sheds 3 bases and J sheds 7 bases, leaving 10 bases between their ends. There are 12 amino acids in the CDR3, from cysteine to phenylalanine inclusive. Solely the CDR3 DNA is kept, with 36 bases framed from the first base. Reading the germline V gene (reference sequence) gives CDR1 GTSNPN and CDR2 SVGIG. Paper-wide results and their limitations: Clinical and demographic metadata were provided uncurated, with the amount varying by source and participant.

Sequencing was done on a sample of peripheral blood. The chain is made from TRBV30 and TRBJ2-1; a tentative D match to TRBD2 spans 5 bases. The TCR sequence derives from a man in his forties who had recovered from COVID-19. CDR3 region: CAWRKRVNEQFF. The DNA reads TGTGCCTGGAGAAAGAGGGTTAATGAGCAGTTCTTC. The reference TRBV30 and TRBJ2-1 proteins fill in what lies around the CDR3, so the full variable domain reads SQTIHQWPATLVQPVGSPLSLECTVEGTSNPNLYWYRQAAGRGLQLLFYSVGIGQISSEVPQNLSASRPQDRQFILSSKKLLLSDSGFYLCAWRKRVNEQFFGPGTRLTVL.